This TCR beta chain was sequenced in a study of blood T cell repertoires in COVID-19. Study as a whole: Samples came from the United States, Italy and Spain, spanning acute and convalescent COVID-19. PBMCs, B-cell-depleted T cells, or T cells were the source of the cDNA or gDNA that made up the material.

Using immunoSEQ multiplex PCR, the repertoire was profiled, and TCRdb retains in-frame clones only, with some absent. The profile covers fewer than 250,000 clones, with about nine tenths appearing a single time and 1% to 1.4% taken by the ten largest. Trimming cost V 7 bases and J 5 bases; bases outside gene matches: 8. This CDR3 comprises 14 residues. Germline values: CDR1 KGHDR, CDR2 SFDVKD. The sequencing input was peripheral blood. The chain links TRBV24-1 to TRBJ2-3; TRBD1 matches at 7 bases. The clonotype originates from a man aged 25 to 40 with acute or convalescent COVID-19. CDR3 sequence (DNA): TGTGCCACCAGGGACAGGCAACTTGAAGATACGCAGTATTTT. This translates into CATRDRQLEDTQYF.